A selection of T cell receptor beta chains follows, all from one sample in a study of cytomegalovirus exposure and HLA in healthy donors. Sequencing was performed with immunoSEQ multiplex PCR; in TCRdb, only in-frame clones are kept and a portion is missing. The top ten hold 20% to 25% of the sample, which has roughly 86,000 clones, less than 80% seen once. Sequenced input: PBMCs. These receptor sequences come from a woman in her 50s in good health and CMV-seropositive. CDR3s include the opening cysteine and the closing phenylalanine or tryptophan. Fields, in order: clone size, V gene, J gene, D gene, CDR3 protein, CDR3 DNA. The D gene is left open where the match is weak. Clone size is shown for a subset of rows, as once, few, many or a class of expanded clone.

size: .
V: TRBV7-2
J: TRBJ2-2
D: .
CDR3: CASSPGTGHTGELFF
DNA: TGTGCCAGCAGTCCCGGGACTGGCCACACCGGGGAGCTGTTTTTT

size: .
V: TRBV5-6
J: TRBJ2-3
D: TRBD1
CDR3: CASSLVTGQGLTDTQYF
DNA: TGTGCCAGCAGCTTGGTGACAGGACAGGGTCTCACAGATACGCAGTATTTT

size: .
V: TRBV6-6
J: TRBJ2-1
D: TRBD2
CDR3: CASSFSGGAGNEQFF
DNA: TGTGCCAGCAGCTTCAGCGGGGGGGCGGGCAATGAGCAGTTCTTC

size: .
V: TRBV7-3
J: TRBJ2-2
D: .
CDR3: CASSRDRQNTGELFF
DNA: TGTGCCAGCAGCCGTGACAGACAAAACACCGGGGAGCTGTTTTTT

size: .
V: TRBV6-1
J: TRBJ1-6
D: TRBD1
CDR3: CASRLGTGGRSPLHF
DNA: TGTGCCAGCAGGCTCGGGACAGGCGGACGATCACCCCTCCACTTT

size: .
V: TRBV4-1
J: TRBJ2-2
D: .
CDR3: CASSQDYSLQVNTGELFF
DNA: TGCGCCAGCAGCCAAGATTATAGTTTACAGGTGAACACCGGGGAGCTGTTTTTT

size: .
V: TRBV15
J: TRBJ2-3
D: TRBD2
CDR3: CATSTPGLAATSGAQYF
DNA: TGTGCCACCAGCACCCCGGGACTAGCGGCGACATCAGGCGCGCAGTATTTT

size: .
V: TRBV28
J: TRBJ2-7
D: TRBD1
CDR3: CASSLTGQASYEQYF
DNA: TGTGCCAGCAGTTTAACGGGACAGGCCTCCTACGAGCAGTACTTC

size: few
V: TRBV5-1
J: TRBJ2-2
D: TRBD2
CDR3: CASSLAGGHTGELFF
DNA: TGCGCCAGCAGCTTAGCGGGGGGTCACACCGGGGAGCTGTTTTTT

size: .
V: TRBV27
J: TRBJ2-7
D: TRBD2
CDR3: CASSLSGTSGGPSFYEQYF
DNA: TGTGCCAGCAGCCTCTCCGGGACTAGCGGGGGGCCATCCTTTTACGAGCAGTACTTC

size: .
V: TRBV7-2
J: TRBJ2-1
D: TRBD2
CDR3: CASSRSGGIYNEQFF
DNA: TGTGCCAGCAGCCGTAGCGGGGGGATCTACAATGAGCAGTTCTTC

size: .
V: TRBV9
J: TRBJ1-1
D: TRBD1
CDR3: CASSLTGGGTDTEAFF
DNA: TGTGCCAGCAGCCTCACGGGAGGGGGCACGGACACTGAAGCTTTCTTT

size: .
V: TRBV9
J: TRBJ2-1
D: .
CDR3: CASSVGAGELEQFF
DNA: TGTGCCAGCAGCGTAGGGGCAGGGGAGCTTGAGCAGTTCTTC

size: .
V: TRBV18
J: TRBJ1-2
D: TRBD1
CDR3: CASSDRVGRYGYTF
DNA: TGTGCCAGCTCCGACAGGGTTGGTCGCTATGGCTACACCTTC

size: .
V: TRBV5-4
J: TRBJ2-5
D: .
CDR3: CASSFNPSSGRGTQYF
DNA: TGTGCCAGCAGCTTCAATCCCTCGAGCGGACGGGGGACCCAGTACTTC

size: .
V: TRBV27
J: TRBJ2-3
D: TRBD2
CDR3: CASSLTSGGQTDTQYF
DNA: TGTGCCAGCAGTTTGACTAGCGGGGGCCAGACAGATACGCAGTATTTT

size: .
V: TRBV5-1
J: TRBJ2-1
D: .
CDR3: CASSSAGEQFF
DNA: TGCGCCAGCAGCTCCGCAGGTGAGCAGTTCTTC

size: once
V: TRBV30
J: TRBJ2-5
D: .
CDR3: CAWVPKGHRETQYF
DNA: TGTGCCTGGGTACCCAAGGGGCACCGGGAGACCCAGTACTTC

size: .
V: TRBV5-1
J: TRBJ2-1
D: TRBD2
CDR3: CASRSGGESSSYNEQFF
DNA: TGCGCCAGCAGGAGCGGGGGCGAATCTAGCTCCTACAATGAGCAGTTCTTC

size: .
V: TRBV9
J: TRBJ1-5
D: TRBD1
CDR3: CASSVGQPNQPQHF
DNA: TGTGCCAGCAGCGTGGGACAGCCCAATCAGCCCCAGCATTTT

size: few
V: TRBV30
J: TRBJ2-7
D: .
CDR3: CAWSTSWEQYF
DNA: TGTGCCTGGAGCACTAGCTGGGAGCAGTACTTC

size: .
V: TRBV21-1
J: TRBJ2-7
D: .
CDR3: CASSLWGDHYEQYF
DNA: TGTGCCAGCAGTCTATGGGGGGACCACTACGAGCAGTACTTC

size: .
V: TRBV4-2
J: TRBJ1-6
D: .
CDR3: CASSQGMGKSYNSPLHF
DNA: TGTGCCAGCAGCCAAGGGATGGGCAAGTCCTATAATTCACCCCTCCACTTT

size: .
V: TRBV7-9
J: TRBJ1-4
D: .
CDR3: CSSSPRTEKLFF
DNA: TGTTCCAGCAGCCCCCGGACAGAAAAACTGTTTTTT

size: .
V: TRBV7-9
J: TRBJ2-3
D: .
CDR3: CASSLVGEGGGLTDTQYF
DNA: TGTGCCAGCAGCTTAGTAGGTGAGGGCGGGGGCCTCACAGATACGCAGTATTTT

size: .
V: TRBV7-2
J: TRBJ2-4
D: .
CDR3: CASSLAGGLAKNIQYF
DNA: TGTGCCAGCAGCTTAGCAGGCGGGTTAGCCAAAAACATTCAGTACTTC

size: .
V: TRBV9
J: TRBJ1-1
D: .
CDR3: CASSASQVTEAFF
DNA: TGTGCCAGCAGCGCTTCACAGGTGACTGAAGCTTTCTTT

size: .
V: TRBV28
J: TRBJ1-1
D: .
CDR3: CASSPYNTEAFF
DNA: TGTGCCAGCAGTCCCTACAACACTGAAGCTTTCTTT

size: once
V: TRBV29-1
J: TRBJ2-3
D: .
CDR3: CSVTTGLRGTDTQYF
DNA: TGCAGCGTTACTACAGGGTTGCGGGGCACAGATACGCAGTATTTT

size: once
V: TRBV5-4
J: TRBJ1-4
D: .
CDR3: CASSLAGDEKLFF
DNA: TGTGCCAGCAGCTTGGCAGGGGATGAAAAACTGTTTTTT

size: once
V: TRBV7-2
J: TRBJ2-1
D: TRBD2
CDR3: CASSLDLGGGALDEQFF
DNA: TGTGCCAGCAGCTTAGATCTTGGCGGGGGGGCCTTGGATGAGCAGTTCTTC

size: once
V: TRBV28
J: TRBJ2-7
D: TRBD2
CDR3: CASSHGSGGGSYEQYF
DNA: TGTGCCAGCAGCCACGGGAGCGGGGGGGGATCCTACGAGCAGTACTTC

size: .
V: TRBV28
J: TRBJ1-2
D: TRBD1
CDR3: CASSLGTVHYGYTF
DNA: TGTGCCAGCAGTTTAGGGACAGTACACTATGGCTACACCTTC

size: .
V: TRBV23-1
J: TRBJ1-5
D: TRBD1
CDR3: CASSQSSGTEEDQPQHF
DNA: TGCGCCAGCAGTCAATCATCCGGGACAGAGGAGGATCAGCCCCAGCATTTT

size: few
V: TRBV28
J: TRBJ2-7
D: TRBD1
CDR3: CASSPTWTGTYEQYF
DNA: TGTGCCAGCAGCCCAACTTGGACAGGAACCTACGAGCAGTACTTC

size: .
V: TRBV29-1
J: TRBJ1-6
D: .
CDR3: CSVDGNNSPLHF
DNA: TGCAGCGTTGATGGCAATAATTCACCCCTCCACTTT

size: .
V: TRBV7-9
J: TRBJ1-2
D: TRBD1
CDR3: CASSPTGGAYGYTF
DNA: TGTGCCAGCAGTCCTACAGGGGGCGCGTATGGCTACACCTTC

size: .
V: TRBV5-6
J: TRBJ2-2
D: .
CDR3: CASSKLGQFTGELFF
DNA: TGTGCCAGCAGCAAACTCGGACAGTTCACCGGGGAGCTGTTTTTT

size: .
V: TRBV14
J: TRBJ2-7
D: TRBD2
CDR3: CASSQGFWGLRSYEQYF
DNA: TGTGCCAGCAGCCAAGGCTTTTGGGGACTACGTTCCTACGAGCAGTACTTC

size: few
V: TRBV18
J: TRBJ1-1
D: .
CDR3: CASDPVGGTEAFF
DNA: TGTGCCAGCGACCCGGTCGGAGGCACTGAAGCTTTCTTT

size: once
V: TRBV28
J: TRBJ2-1
D: TRBD1
CDR3: CASRRTGMGNEQFF
DNA: TGTGCCAGCCGGAGGACAGGGATGGGGAATGAGCAGTTCTTC

size: .
V: TRBV19
J: TRBJ2-6
D: TRBD2
CDR3: CASSLWGGSGANVLTF
DNA: TGTGCCAGTAGCCTATGGGGGGGCTCTGGGGCCAACGTCCTGACTTTC

size: .
V: TRBV6-5
J: TRBJ1-5
D: .
CDR3: CASSYSMLGRDQPQHF
DNA: TGTGCCAGCAGTTACTCGATGCTGGGGAGGGATCAGCCCCAGCATTTT

size: few
V: TRBV4-1
J: TRBJ2-5
D: .
CDR3: CASSPRLDQETQYF
DNA: TGCGCCAGCAGCCCCCGACTAGACCAAGAGACCCAGTACTTC

size: once
V: TRBV11-2
J: TRBJ1-2
D: .
CDR3: CASSVTGNYGYTF
DNA: TGTGCCAGCAGCGTTACAGGGAACTATGGCTACACCTTC

size: .
V: TRBV5-1
J: TRBJ2-1
D: TRBD2
CDR3: CASTLLAGDNEQFF
DNA: TGCGCCAGCACCCTACTAGCGGGAGACAATGAGCAGTTCTTC

size: once
V: TRBV18
J: TRBJ1-4
D: .
CDR3: CASSPRQATNEKLFF
DNA: TGTGCCAGCTCACCACGACAGGCAACTAATGAAAAACTGTTTTTT

size: .
V: TRBV25-1
J: TRBJ1-5
D: .
CDR3: CASSESWREEPQHF
DNA: TGTGCCAGCAGTGAATCTTGGAGGGAGGAGCCCCAGCATTTT

size: once
V: TRBV5-1
J: TRBJ2-7
D: .
CDR3: CASSGAVRGNYEQYF
DNA: TGCGCCAGCAGCGGGGCCGTCAGGGGAAACTACGAGCAGTACTTC

size: .
V: TRBV10-3
J: TRBJ1-1
D: TRBD1
CDR3: CAISMGQASDTEAFF
DNA: TGTGCCATCAGTATGGGACAGGCTTCGGATACTGAAGCTTTCTTT

size: few
V: TRBV28
J: TRBJ1-5
D: TRBD1
CDR3: CASSTPTGIGNQPQHF
DNA: TGTGCCAGCAGTACCCCGACAGGGATTGGCAATCAGCCCCAGCATTTT

size: .
V: TRBV18
J: TRBJ2-5
D: TRBD2
CDR3: CASSRLASGTSGDETQYF
DNA: TGTGCCAGCTCACGATTAGCCTCCGGGACTAGCGGGGATGAGACCCAGTACTTC

size: .
V: TRBV28
J: TRBJ2-2
D: TRBD2
CDR3: CASSFPLAGASGTGELFF
DNA: TGTGCCAGCAGTTTCCCCCTAGCGGGGGCCTCGGGGACCGGGGAGCTGTTTTTT

size: few
V: TRBV27
J: TRBJ1-2
D: .
CDR3: CASSLGAGRSYGYTF
DNA: TGTGCCAGCAGTTTAGGGGCCGGAAGGAGCTATGGCTACACCTTC

size: .
V: TRBV7-9
J: TRBJ1-2
D: .
CDR3: CSSSFPGSYGYTF
DNA: TGTTCCAGCAGCTTCCCGGGGAGCTATGGCTACACCTTC